This T cell receptor (beta chain) was profiled in a study of CXCR3-negative and CXCR3-positive naive CD8 T cells. To note about this clonotype: The antigen remains undetermined.

Germline assignment: CDR1 SGHRS and CDR2 YFSETQ. The CDR3 runs to 17 residues. With UMI labels, 5' RACE was used to prepare the TRB cDNA libraries. TCRdb re-called the 5' RACE reads and shows each CDR3 protein once, DNA omitted. The sample's table shows under 70,000 distinct CDR3 sequences. Study-wide points: TRB CDR3s were more hydrophobic in CXCR3-positive than in CXCR3-negative naive cells.

Sequenced: naive CXCR3+ CD8+ T cells from blood. Regarding subset: CD45RO-CCR7+CD27+CD95- naive CD8+ T cells expressing CXCR3 (TNR3+). The chain recombines TRBV5-1 with TRBJ2-1; TCRdb reports TRBD2, a call that lacks DNA to check it against. This sequence was found in a human donor in good health. Some clones in this sample may be carry-over from other donors' samples. CDR3 loop: CASSLDLSGGYYNEQFF.